This T cell receptor (beta chain) stems from a study of early T cells in non-severe SARS-CoV-2 infection. This clonotype was seen only a few times. TCRdb recomputed calls from the 5' RACE reads with MiXCR, one row per CDR3 protein. In the table there are over 45,000 distinct CDR3 sequences, 8% to 11% of which are singletons. The clonotype originates from an adult who was a healthcare worker with PCR-confirmed SARS-CoV-2 infection or an uninfected control (not recorded which). Sequencing was carried out using whole blood.

The CDR3 here is CASSYTTGGGNEQFF. As DNA, the CDR3 is TGTGCCAGCAGCTATACCACGGGAGGAGGGAATGAGCAGTTCTTC. The chain combines TRBV11-2 with TRBJ2-1, with 7 nucleotides matching TRBD2. Germline CDR1 and CDR2: SGHAT and FQNNGV. V shed 4 bases and J 7 bases; nucleotides not matched to a gene: 10. The CDR3 sequence is 15 residues long.